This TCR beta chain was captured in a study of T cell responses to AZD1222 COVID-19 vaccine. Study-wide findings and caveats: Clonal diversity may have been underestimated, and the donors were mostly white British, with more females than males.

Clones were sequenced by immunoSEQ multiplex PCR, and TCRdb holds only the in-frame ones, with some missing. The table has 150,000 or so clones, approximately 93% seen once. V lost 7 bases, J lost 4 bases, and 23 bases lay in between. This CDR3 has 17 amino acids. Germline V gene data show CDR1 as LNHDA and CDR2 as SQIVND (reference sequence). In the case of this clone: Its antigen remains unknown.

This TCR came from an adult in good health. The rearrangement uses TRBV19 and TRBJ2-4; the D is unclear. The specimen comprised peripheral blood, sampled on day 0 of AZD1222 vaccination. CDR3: CASTQAGRISNKNIQYF. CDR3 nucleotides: TGTGCCAGTACCCAAGCCGGACGAATAAGCAATAAAAACATTCAGTACTTC.